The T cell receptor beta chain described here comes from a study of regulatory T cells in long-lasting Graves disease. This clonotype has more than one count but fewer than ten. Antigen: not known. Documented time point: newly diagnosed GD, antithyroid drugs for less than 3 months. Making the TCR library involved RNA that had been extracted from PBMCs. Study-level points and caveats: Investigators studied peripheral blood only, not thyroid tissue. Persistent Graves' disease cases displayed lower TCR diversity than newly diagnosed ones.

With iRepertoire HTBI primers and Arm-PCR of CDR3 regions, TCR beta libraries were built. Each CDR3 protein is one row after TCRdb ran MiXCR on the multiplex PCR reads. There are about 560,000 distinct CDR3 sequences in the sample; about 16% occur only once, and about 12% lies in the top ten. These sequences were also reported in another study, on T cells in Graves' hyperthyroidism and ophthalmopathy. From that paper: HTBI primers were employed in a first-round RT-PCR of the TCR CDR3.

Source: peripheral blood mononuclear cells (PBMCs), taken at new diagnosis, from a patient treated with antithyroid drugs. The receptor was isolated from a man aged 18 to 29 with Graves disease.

The CDR3: CASAPGLAGIDEQYF. The CDR3 bases are TGTGCCAGCGCTCCCGGACTAGCGGGAATCGACGAGCAGTACTTC. The chain employs TRBV6-4 and TRBJ2-7; 12 positions agree with TRBD2. V shed 8 bases and J 5 bases; nucleotides not matched to a gene: 10. This CDR3 has 15 amino acids. Germline CDR1 is MRHNA and CDR2 is SNTAGT.